A selection of T cell receptor beta chains follows, all from one sample in a study of identical twins. TCRdb reanalysed the 5' RACE reads using MiXCR and keeps one entry per CDR3 protein. The profile shows about 570,000 distinct CDR3 sequences, 9% to 10% of them singletons. These data were likewise used in another study, on yellow fever vaccine responses in identical twins.

Sequencing input: PBMCs. The source of these receptors is a woman between 18 and 30 years old in good health. CDR3s include the opening cysteine and the closing phenylalanine or tryptophan. D genes are given only for firm matches. Some rows mark clone size as missing; the rest say once, few, many or name a class of expanded clone.

d_call,j_call,v_call,clone_size,cdr3_nt,cdr3_aa
NA,TRBJ1-2,TRBV7-9,many,TGTGCCAGCAGCAACGGGTCTTATGGCTACACCTTC,CASSNGSYGYTF
TRBD2,TRBJ2-5,TRBV9,many,TGTGCCAGCAGCGTAGAAATTAGCGGGAACCAAGAGACCCAGTACTTC,CASSVEISGNQETQYF
NA,TRBJ2-2,TRBV6-2/TRBV6-3,many,TGTGCCAGCAGCCAAGCGGGCTACACCGGGGAGCTGTTTTTT,CASSQAGYTGELFF
NA,TRBJ1-2,TRBV3-1,many,TGTGCCAGCAGCCAAGCGGTCGCAGGGAGGACCTATGGCTACACCTTC,CASSQAVAGRTYGYTF
TRBD2,TRBJ2-1,TRBV10-3,few,TGTGCCATCAGTGATACTAGCGGATACTACAATGAGCAGTTCTTC,CAISDTSGYYNEQFF
NA,TRBJ2-5,TRBV20-1,many,TGCAGTGCTAGTCCACCTACTCCGGGGACAATCGGAGAGACCCAGTACTTC,CSASPPTPGTIGETQYF
NA,TRBJ2-5,TRBV7-3,NA,TGTGCCAGCAGACCGACAGAACAAGAGACCCAGTACTTC,CASRPTEQETQYF
TRBD2,TRBJ2-7,TRBV12-3/TRBV12-4,NA,TGTGCCAGCAGTTCGGGACTAGCGGGAGGGCCTTTGGACTTC,CASSSGLAGGPLDF
NA,TRBJ2-1,TRBV29-1,NA,TGCAGCTCCAGAGGGGGAATATACAATGAGCAGTTCTTC,CSSRGGIYNEQFF
NA,TRBJ2-7,TRBV20-1,few,TGCAGTGCCAAGGTTTGGGGGCCATCCTACGAGCAGTACTTC,CSAKVWGPSYEQYF
NA,TRBJ2-7,TRBV7-8,many,TGTGCCAGCAGCTCTCTAGACTCGGGACCGTACGAGCAGTACTTC,CASSSLDSGPYEQYF
NA,TRBJ2-7,TRBV7-2,NA,TGTGCCAGCAGCTTAAACCGCCACGAGCAGTACTTC,CASSLNRHEQYF
TRBD1,TRBJ2-1,TRBV11-2,few,TGTGCCAGCAGCGGGGACAGGAGGGTTTTTGAGCAGTTCTTC,CASSGDRRVFEQFF